This T cell receptor (beta chain) was recovered during a study of cytomegalovirus exposure and HLA in healthy donors. Study-wide findings and caveats: Overall, approximately 150 TCR beta chains were annotated as cytomegalovirus-associated.

As regards this clone: Its specificity is unknown.

The V end was cut by 5 bases, the J end by 0 bases, with 14 bases between. There are 15 residues in the CDR3. Germline V CDR1 and CDR2: SGHTA, FQGNSA. A multiplex PCR was run with 60 Vbeta primers and 13 Jbeta primers. Some clones are missing from TCRdb's copy, which holds only in-frame ones; the method was immunoSEQ multiplex PCR. The data show about 160,000 clones, 77% seen once. The origin of this receptor is a man in his thirties or forties in good health and CMV-seropositive. V usage is TRBV7-2 and J usage is TRBJ2-7; D may be TRBD2 (5 bases). Input material: PBMCs. CDR3: CASSLTGINSYEQYF. CDR3 nucleotide sequence: TGTGCCAGCAGCCTCACCGGGATAAACTCCTACGAGCAGTACTTC.